This T cell receptor beta chain derives from a study of T cells in Graves' hyperthyroidism and ophthalmopathy. The CDR3 loop spans 15 amino acids. Germline-derived CDR1 and CDR2 are MNHEY and SVGEGT. V lost 7 bases and J lost 0, with 15 bases in between. This clonotype was detected many times. Each diagnosis was grounded in clinical symptoms, serum thyroxine and TRAb, thyroid ultrasound, and orbital computed tomography. The sample, blood from the first hyperthyroidism diagnosis, precedes any ophthalmopathy symptoms. RNA transcripts served as the template for amplifying TCR beta CDR3 regions. Carried out on the TCR CDR3, a first-round RT-PCR used the HTBI primer set. TCRdb analysed the multiplex PCR reads with MiXCR anew, one entry per CDR3 protein. The profile shows under 300,000 distinct CDR3 sequences, about an eighth of them singletons.

Source material: blood. The rearrangement links TRBV6-2 or TRBV6-3 to TRBJ1-1, with no clear D. The origin of this receptor is a woman aged 25-40 years with Graves' hyperthyroidism that later progressed to Graves' ophthalmopathy. CDR3 loop: CASNRGRLLNTEAFF. CDR3 DNA sequence: TGTGCCAGCAACCGAGGGCGGTTACTGAACACTGAAGCTTTCTTT.